This T cell receptor (beta chain) was sequenced during a study of blood T cell repertoires in COVID-19. Overall study: From the United States, Italy and Spain came samples of acute and convalescent COVID-19. The cDNA or gDNA used as material had been derived from T cells, B-cell-depleted T cells, or PBMCs.

Self-reported history from a screening survey and questionnaire set each donor's cohort. This CDR3 comprises 13 residues. Germline V gene sequence: CDR1 MNHEY, CDR2 SVGAGI. V dropped 2 bases and J dropped 0 bases, with 4 bases sitting between them. Repertoires were generated with immunoSEQ multiplex PCR, while TCRdb's copy carries only in-frame clones and drops some. The sample has a few hundred thousand clones, more than 75% seen once. This receptor was identified in a woman aged 45-65 years who had been exposed to COVID-19. Material for sequencing was PBMCs or T cells enriched from blood (not recorded which). V is TRBV6-5 and J is TRBJ1-1; D ambiguous. The CDR3 loop reads CASSYTVNTEAFF. Here the CDR3 DNA reads TGTGCCAGCAGTTACACAGTGAACACTGAAGCTTTCTTT.